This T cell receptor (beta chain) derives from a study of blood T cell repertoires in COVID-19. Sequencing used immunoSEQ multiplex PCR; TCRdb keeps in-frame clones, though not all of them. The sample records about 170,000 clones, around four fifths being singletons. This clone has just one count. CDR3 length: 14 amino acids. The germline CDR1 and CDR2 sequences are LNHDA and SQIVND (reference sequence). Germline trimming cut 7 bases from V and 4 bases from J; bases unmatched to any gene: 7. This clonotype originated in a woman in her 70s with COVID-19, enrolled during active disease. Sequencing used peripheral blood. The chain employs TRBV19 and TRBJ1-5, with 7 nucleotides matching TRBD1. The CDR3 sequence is CASTHRTGNQPQHF. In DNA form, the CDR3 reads TGTGCCAGTACCCACCGGACAGGTAATCAGCCCCAGCATTTT.